A selection of T cell receptor beta chains follows, all from one sample in a study of CD8 T cells in ankylosing spondylitis. TCRdb called the 5' RACE reads again in MiXCR, with one record for every CDR3 protein. The sample has roughly 700,000 distinct CDR3 sequences, over 15% seen once. The sequencing sample was made of blood, either unsorted or a sorted T cell fraction (not recorded which). The receptors come from a male donor with ankylosing spondylitis. Both conserved end residues are part of each CDR3. Each record gives: J gene, clone size, D gene, V gene, CDR3 protein, CDR3 DNA. The D gene is left open where the match is weak. Some rows have no size entry. The others give once, few or many, or a class for an expanded clone.

j_call: TRBJ2-1
clone_size: -
d_call: TRBD1
v_call: TRBV4-1
cdr3_aa: CASSQEQGVEEFF
cdr3_nt: TGCGCCAGCAGCCAAGAGCAGGGGGTGGAAGAGTTCTTC

j_call: TRBJ2-3
clone_size: many
d_call: -
v_call: TRBV4-2
cdr3_aa: CASSPTLTAPGRF
cdr3_nt: TGTGCCAGCAGCCCTACCCTTACGGCGCCAGGGCGTTTT

j_call: TRBJ1-5
clone_size: few
d_call: TRBD1
v_call: TRBV29-1
cdr3_aa: CSVTGGAGQPQHF
cdr3_nt: TGCAGCGTTACAGGGGGCGCGGGTCAGCCCCAGCATTTT

j_call: TRBJ2-7
clone_size: -
d_call: TRBD1
v_call: TRBV7-6
cdr3_aa: CASSLGTGQSSYEQYF
cdr3_nt: TGTGCCAGCAGCTTAGGGACAGGACAGAGCTCCTACGAGCAGTACTTC

j_call: TRBJ1-2
clone_size: -
d_call: -
v_call: TRBV11-2
cdr3_aa: CASRSGGKYTF
cdr3_nt: TGTGCCAGCAGATCGGGGGGGAAGTACACCTTC

j_call: TRBJ2-7
clone_size: few
d_call: -
v_call: TRBV4-3
cdr3_aa: CASSQEKGAYEQYF
cdr3_nt: TGCGCCAGCAGCCAGGAAAAGGGGGCCTACGAGCAGTACTTC

j_call: TRBJ2-3
clone_size: -
d_call: -
v_call: TRBV2
cdr3_aa: CASSSNTQYF
cdr3_nt: TGTGCCAGCAGTAGTAATACGCAGTATTTT

j_call: TRBJ2-3
clone_size: -
d_call: -
v_call: TRBV6-5
cdr3_aa: CASTGVDTQYF
cdr3_nt: TGTGCCAGCACTGGGGTAGATACGCAGTATTTT

j_call: TRBJ1-4
clone_size: few
d_call: -
v_call: TRBV4-1
cdr3_aa: CASSQFMVQEKLFF
cdr3_nt: TGCGCCAGCAGCCAATTCATGGTCCAGGAAAAACTGTTTTTT

j_call: TRBJ2-2
clone_size: -
d_call: -
v_call: TRBV12-3/TRBV12-4
cdr3_aa: CASSLVLGSAGELFF
cdr3_nt: TGTGCCAGCAGTTTGGTGTTGGGGAGCGCCGGGGAGCTGTTTTTT

j_call: TRBJ2-7
clone_size: -
d_call: -
v_call: TRBV13
cdr3_aa: CASSSPLTQPSSYEQYF
cdr3_nt: TGTGCCAGCAGCTCACCCTTAACCCAGCCTAGCTCCTACGAGCAGTACTTC

j_call: TRBJ2-1
clone_size: -
d_call: -
v_call: TRBV14
cdr3_aa: CASSPKFGEQFF
cdr3_nt: TGTGCCAGCAGCCCCAAGTTCGGTGAGCAGTTCTTC

j_call: TRBJ1-2
clone_size: -
d_call: -
v_call: TRBV6-5
cdr3_aa: CASSYGTGANYGYTF
cdr3_nt: TGTGCCAGCAGTTACGGGACGGGCGCTAACTATGGCTACACCTTC

j_call: TRBJ2-1
clone_size: few
d_call: -
v_call: TRBV4-1
cdr3_aa: CASSPDQGWDEQFF
cdr3_nt: TGCGCCAGCAGCCCCGATCAGGGGTGGGATGAGCAGTTCTTC

j_call: TRBJ2-7
clone_size: -
d_call: -
v_call: TRBV6-2/TRBV6-3
cdr3_aa: CASSYNGYEQYF
cdr3_nt: TGTGCCAGCAGTTATAACGGCTACGAGCAGTACTTC

j_call: TRBJ2-1
clone_size: many
d_call: -
v_call: TRBV29-1
cdr3_aa: CSVEEPGRGVNEQFF
cdr3_nt: TGCAGCGTTGAAGAACCGGGAAGGGGGGTAAATGAGCAGTTCTTC

j_call: TRBJ2-4
clone_size: -
d_call: -
v_call: TRBV20-1
cdr3_aa: CSARRGFENIQYF
cdr3_nt: TGCAGTGCTAGACGGGGGTTCGAAAACATTCAGTACTTC

j_call: TRBJ2-7
clone_size: -
d_call: TRBD1
v_call: TRBV6-2/TRBV6-3
cdr3_aa: CASSILTGAYEQYF
cdr3_nt: TGTGCCAGCAGTATTCTGACAGGGGCCTACGAGCAGTACTTC

j_call: TRBJ1-2
clone_size: -
d_call: TRBD1
v_call: TRBV29-1
cdr3_aa: CSVEDLQGGLGSLDYGYTF
cdr3_nt: TGCAGCGTTGAAGATCTTCAGGGGGGGTTAGGATCTTTGGACTATGGCTACACCTTC

j_call: TRBJ1-2
clone_size: -
d_call: -
v_call: TRBV2
cdr3_aa: CASSEAGPYGYTF
cdr3_nt: TGTGCCAGCAGTGAAGCTGGACCCTATGGCTACACCTTC

j_call: TRBJ1-3
clone_size: -
d_call: -
v_call: TRBV5-5
cdr3_aa: CASRPTGTGNTIYF
cdr3_nt: TGTGCCAGCAGACCTACAGGGACCGGAAACACCATATATTTT

j_call: TRBJ1-2
clone_size: -
d_call: -
v_call: TRBV7-8
cdr3_aa: CASSLDGSYYGYTF
cdr3_nt: TGTGCCAGCAGCTTAGATGGCAGTTACTATGGCTACACCTTC

j_call: TRBJ2-1
clone_size: few
d_call: TRBD2
v_call: TRBV6-1
cdr3_aa: CASSPVNSGGVNEQFF
cdr3_nt: TGTGCCAGCAGTCCCGTTAATAGCGGGGGGGTCAATGAGCAGTTCTTC

j_call: TRBJ2-1
clone_size: few
d_call: -
v_call: TRBV12-3/TRBV12-4
cdr3_aa: CASSEPGLALRNEQFF
cdr3_nt: TGTGCCAGCAGCGAACCGGGCTTAGCGCTGCGCAATGAGCAGTTCTTC

j_call: TRBJ2-2
clone_size: few
d_call: -
v_call: TRBV5-1
cdr3_aa: CASSLTQGDTGELFF
cdr3_nt: TGCGCCAGCAGCTTGACCCAGGGTGACACCGGGGAGCTGTTTTTT

j_call: TRBJ1-3
clone_size: -
d_call: -
v_call: TRBV11-1
cdr3_aa: CASSLGGGAGSSGNTIYF
cdr3_nt: TGTGCCAGCAGCTTAGGAGGCGGGGCAGGGAGCTCTGGAAACACCATATATTTT

j_call: TRBJ1-4
clone_size: few
d_call: -
v_call: TRBV5-1
cdr3_aa: CASSLRSASNEKLFF
cdr3_nt: TGCGCCAGCAGCCTCCGGAGTGCCTCTAATGAAAAACTGTTTTTT

j_call: TRBJ1-6
clone_size: -
d_call: TRBD1
v_call: TRBV2
cdr3_aa: CASSEGWGTGYNSPLHF
cdr3_nt: TGTGCCAGCAGTGAAGGTTGGGGGACAGGGTATAATTCACCCCTCCACTTT

j_call: TRBJ1-1
clone_size: -
d_call: -
v_call: TRBV10-3
cdr3_aa: CAISGAVNTEAFF
cdr3_nt: TGTGCCATCAGTGGGGCAGTGAACACTGAAGCTTTCTTT

j_call: TRBJ2-7
clone_size: -
d_call: TRBD1
v_call: TRBV6-5
cdr3_aa: CASSYGQGASYEQYF
cdr3_nt: TGTGCCAGCAGTTACGGGCAGGGGGCCTCCTACGAGCAGTACTTC

j_call: TRBJ2-3
clone_size: once
d_call: -
v_call: TRBV5-1
cdr3_aa: CASSSHWTSTDTQYF
cdr3_nt: TGCGCCAGCAGCTCCCACTGGACTAGCACAGATACGCAGTATTTT

j_call: TRBJ2-1
clone_size: -
d_call: -
v_call: TRBV5-5
cdr3_aa: CASSSSSVSGLSYNEQFF
cdr3_nt: TGTGCCAGCAGCTCTTCTTCTGTTTCAGGGCTCTCCTACAATGAGCAGTTCTTC

j_call: TRBJ2-7
clone_size: -
d_call: -
v_call: TRBV3-1
cdr3_aa: CASSLRDSFYEQYF
cdr3_nt: TGTGCCAGCAGCCTCCGGGACTCCTTCTACGAGCAGTACTTC

j_call: TRBJ1-5
clone_size: many
d_call: -
v_call: TRBV28
cdr3_aa: CASSRIDSQPQHF
cdr3_nt: TGTGCCAGCAGCCGTATCGACTCTCAGCCCCAGCATTTT

j_call: TRBJ1-1
clone_size: many
d_call: -
v_call: TRBV19
cdr3_aa: CASRETGNTEAFF
cdr3_nt: TGTGCCAGTAGAGAAACAGGTAACACTGAAGCTTTCTTT

j_call: TRBJ2-1
clone_size: -
d_call: -
v_call: TRBV4-2
cdr3_aa: CASSQEWGAVRNEQFF
cdr3_nt: TGTGCCAGCAGCCAAGAGTGGGGGGCTGTCAGGAATGAGCAGTTCTTC

j_call: TRBJ2-1
clone_size: few
d_call: -
v_call: TRBV9
cdr3_aa: CASSVNQGEQFF
cdr3_nt: TGTGCCAGCAGCGTAAATCAGGGAGAGCAGTTCTTC

j_call: TRBJ1-2
clone_size: once
d_call: -
v_call: TRBV9
cdr3_aa: CASSVREGGYGYTF
cdr3_nt: TGTGCCAGCAGCGTGAGGGAAGGAGGCTATGGCTACACCTTC

j_call: TRBJ2-2
clone_size: few
d_call: TRBD2
v_call: TRBV4-3
cdr3_aa: CASSRATSGTGELFF
cdr3_nt: TGCGCCAGCAGCCGAGCGACTAGCGGGACCGGGGAGCTGTTTTTT

j_call: TRBJ2-7
clone_size: -
d_call: -
v_call: TRBV18
cdr3_aa: CASSPLESREPYEQYF
cdr3_nt: TGTGCCAGCTCACCCCTTGAGAGCAGGGAACCCTACGAGCAGTACTTC

j_call: TRBJ1-1
clone_size: many
d_call: TRBD1
v_call: TRBV12-3/TRBV12-4
cdr3_aa: CASSRDRGRSAFF
cdr3_nt: TGTGCCAGCAGCCGGGACAGGGGTAGATCGGCTTTCTTT

j_call: TRBJ2-7
clone_size: few
d_call: -
v_call: TRBV4-1
cdr3_aa: CASSHGYTAYEQYF
cdr3_nt: TGCGCCAGCAGCCATGGGTACACAGCCTACGAGCAGTACTTC

j_call: TRBJ2-1
clone_size: -
d_call: -
v_call: TRBV12-3/TRBV12-4
cdr3_aa: CASRLQTAPLNEQFF
cdr3_nt: TGTGCCAGCAGACTACAGACGGCACCACTCAATGAGCAGTTCTTC

j_call: TRBJ1-3
clone_size: -
d_call: -
v_call: TRBV29-1
cdr3_aa: CSVVDSGNTIYF
cdr3_nt: TGCAGCGTTGTGGACTCTGGAAACACCATATATTTT

j_call: TRBJ1-2
clone_size: -
d_call: TRBD1
v_call: TRBV5-1
cdr3_aa: CASSLGTGGFGYTF
cdr3_nt: TGCGCCAGCAGCTTGGGGACAGGGGGCTTTGGCTACACCTTC

j_call: TRBJ1-5
clone_size: -
d_call: -
v_call: TRBV19
cdr3_aa: CASSISQGNQPQHF
cdr3_nt: TGTGCCAGTAGTATTTCGCAGGGCAATCAGCCCCAGCATTTT

j_call: TRBJ1-5
clone_size: -
d_call: -
v_call: TRBV6-2/TRBV6-3
cdr3_aa: CASSYGGSGQPQHF
cdr3_nt: TGTGCCAGCAGTTACGGCGGGAGCGGCCAGCCCCAGCATTTT

j_call: TRBJ2-7
clone_size: -
d_call: TRBD2
v_call: TRBV20-1
cdr3_aa: CSASPGRARSYEQYF
cdr3_nt: TGCAGTGCTAGCCCAGGGAGGGCACGGTCCTACGAGCAGTACTTC

j_call: TRBJ2-2
clone_size: -
d_call: -
v_call: TRBV2
cdr3_aa: CASSEWLGAYTGELFF
cdr3_nt: TGTGCCAGCAGTGAATGGCTCGGGGCGTACACCGGGGAGCTGTTTTTT

j_call: TRBJ2-7
clone_size: few
d_call: -
v_call: TRBV4-3
cdr3_aa: CASSQEVAGVGYEQYF
cdr3_nt: TGCGCCAGCAGCCAAGAGGTCGCGGGCGTGGGTTACGAGCAGTACTTC

j_call: TRBJ2-7
clone_size: few
d_call: -
v_call: TRBV24-1
cdr3_aa: CATSGGRVSYEQYF
cdr3_nt: TGTGCCACCAGTGGGGGCAGGGTCTCCTACGAGCAGTACTTC

j_call: TRBJ1-2
clone_size: few
d_call: -
v_call: TRBV24-1
cdr3_aa: CATSDLWGHGYTF
cdr3_nt: TGTGCCACCAGTGATTTGTGGGGCCATGGCTACACCTTC

j_call: TRBJ2-1
clone_size: -
d_call: TRBD2
v_call: TRBV7-2
cdr3_aa: CASSLGSGGQQNEQFF
cdr3_nt: TGTGCCAGCAGCTTAGGGTCGGGAGGGCAGCAAAATGAGCAGTTCTTC

j_call: TRBJ2-7
clone_size: few
d_call: -
v_call: TRBV27
cdr3_aa: CATQMEGALSYEQYF
cdr3_nt: TGTGCCACCCAAATGGAGGGGGCGTTGTCCTACGAGCAGTACTTC

j_call: TRBJ1-1
clone_size: few
d_call: TRBD1
v_call: TRBV10-2
cdr3_aa: CASRWDRVTEAFF
cdr3_nt: TGCGCCAGCAGGTGGGACAGGGTGACTGAAGCTTTCTTT

j_call: TRBJ1-4
clone_size: few
d_call: -
v_call: TRBV27
cdr3_aa: CASGLTRLATPLTDEKLFF
cdr3_nt: TGTGCCAGCGGCCTTACTAGGCTGGCGACGCCCCTTACGGATGAAAAACTGTTTTTT

j_call: TRBJ2-3
clone_size: -
d_call: -
v_call: TRBV20-1
cdr3_aa: CSAQGRDTQYF
cdr3_nt: TGCAGTGCACAGGGGAGGGATACGCAGTATTTT

j_call: TRBJ2-5
clone_size: few
d_call: TRBD2
v_call: TRBV7-9
cdr3_aa: CASSSRLAGAQETQYF
cdr3_nt: TGTGCCAGCAGCTCGAGACTAGCGGGGGCCCAAGAGACCCAGTACTTC

j_call: TRBJ2-3
clone_size: few
d_call: -
v_call: TRBV29-1
cdr3_aa: CSVDGGFGTDTQYF
cdr3_nt: TGCAGCGTTGACGGGGGATTTGGCACAGATACGCAGTATTTT